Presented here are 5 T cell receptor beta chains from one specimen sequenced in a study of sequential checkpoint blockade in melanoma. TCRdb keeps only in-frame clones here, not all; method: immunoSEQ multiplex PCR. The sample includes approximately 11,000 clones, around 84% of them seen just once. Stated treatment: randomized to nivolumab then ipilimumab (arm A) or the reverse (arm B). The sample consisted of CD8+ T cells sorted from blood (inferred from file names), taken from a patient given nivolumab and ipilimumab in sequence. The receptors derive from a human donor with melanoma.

CDR3 bases: TGTGCCAGCAGCCTACTGGAGACTTATAGCTATGGCTACACCTTC. It codes for CASSLLETYSYGYTF. V is TRBV5-4 and J is TRBJ1-2, with D unclear. Trimming removed 4 bases from V and 4 bases from J, with 17 bases in between. Germline CDR1 is SGHNT and CDR2 is YYREEE (reference sequence). CDR3 length: 15 amino acids. Using reference TRBV5-4 and TRBJ1-2 for the parts outside the CDR3, the full variable domain is ETGVTQSPTHLIKTRGQQVTLRCSSQSGHNTVSWYQQALGQGPQFIFQYYREEENGRGNFPPRFSGLQFPNYSSELNVNALELDDSALYLCASSLLETYSYGYTFGSGTRLTVV.

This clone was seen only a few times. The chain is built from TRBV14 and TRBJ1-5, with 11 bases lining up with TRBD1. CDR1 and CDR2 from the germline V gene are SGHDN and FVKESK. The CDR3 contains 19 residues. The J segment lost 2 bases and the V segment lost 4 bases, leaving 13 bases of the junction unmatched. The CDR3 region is CASSLLGTGGESGNQPQHF. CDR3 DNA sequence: TGTGCCAGCAGCCTCCTCGGGACAGGGGGGGAGAGCGGCAATCAGCCCCAGCATTTT.

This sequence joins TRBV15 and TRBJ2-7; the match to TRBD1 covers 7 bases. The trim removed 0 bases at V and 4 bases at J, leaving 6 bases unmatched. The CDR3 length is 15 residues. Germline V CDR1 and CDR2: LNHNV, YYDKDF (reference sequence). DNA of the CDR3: TGTGCCACCAGCAGAGAAAGGGGGCCTAATTACGAGCAGTACTTC. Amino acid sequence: CATSRERGPNYEQYF.

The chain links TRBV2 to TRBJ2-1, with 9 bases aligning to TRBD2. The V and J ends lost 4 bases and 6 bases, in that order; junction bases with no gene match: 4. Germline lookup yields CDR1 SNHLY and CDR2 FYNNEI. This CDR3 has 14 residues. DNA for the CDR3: TGTGCCAGCAGTGTTAGCGGGAGTACCAATGAGCAGTTCTTC. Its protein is CASSVSGSTNEQFF.

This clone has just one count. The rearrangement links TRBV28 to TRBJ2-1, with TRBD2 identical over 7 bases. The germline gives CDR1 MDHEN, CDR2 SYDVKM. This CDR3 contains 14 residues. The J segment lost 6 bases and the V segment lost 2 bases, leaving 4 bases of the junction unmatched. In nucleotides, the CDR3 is TGTGCCAGCAGTTTAGTTAGCGGGTCCAATGAGCAGTTCTTC. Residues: CASSLVSGSNEQFF.